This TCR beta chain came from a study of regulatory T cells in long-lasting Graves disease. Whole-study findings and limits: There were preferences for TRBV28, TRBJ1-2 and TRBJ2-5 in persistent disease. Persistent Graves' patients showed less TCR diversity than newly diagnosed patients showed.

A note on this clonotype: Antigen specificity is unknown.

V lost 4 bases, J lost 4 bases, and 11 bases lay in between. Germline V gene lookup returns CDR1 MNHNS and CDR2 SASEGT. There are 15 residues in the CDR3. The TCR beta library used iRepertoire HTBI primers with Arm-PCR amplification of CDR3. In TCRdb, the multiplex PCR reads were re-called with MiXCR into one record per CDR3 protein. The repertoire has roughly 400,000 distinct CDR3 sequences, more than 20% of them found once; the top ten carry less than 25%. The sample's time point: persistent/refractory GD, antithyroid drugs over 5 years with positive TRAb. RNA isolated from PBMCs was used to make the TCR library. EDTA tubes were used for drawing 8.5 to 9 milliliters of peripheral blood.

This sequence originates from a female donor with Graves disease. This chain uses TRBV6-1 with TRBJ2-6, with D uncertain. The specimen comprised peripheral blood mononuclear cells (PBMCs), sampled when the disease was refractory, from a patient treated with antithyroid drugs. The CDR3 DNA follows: TGTGCCAGCAGTGTCCAGGAATCCGGGGCCAACGTCCTGACTTTC. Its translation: CASSVQESGANVLTF.